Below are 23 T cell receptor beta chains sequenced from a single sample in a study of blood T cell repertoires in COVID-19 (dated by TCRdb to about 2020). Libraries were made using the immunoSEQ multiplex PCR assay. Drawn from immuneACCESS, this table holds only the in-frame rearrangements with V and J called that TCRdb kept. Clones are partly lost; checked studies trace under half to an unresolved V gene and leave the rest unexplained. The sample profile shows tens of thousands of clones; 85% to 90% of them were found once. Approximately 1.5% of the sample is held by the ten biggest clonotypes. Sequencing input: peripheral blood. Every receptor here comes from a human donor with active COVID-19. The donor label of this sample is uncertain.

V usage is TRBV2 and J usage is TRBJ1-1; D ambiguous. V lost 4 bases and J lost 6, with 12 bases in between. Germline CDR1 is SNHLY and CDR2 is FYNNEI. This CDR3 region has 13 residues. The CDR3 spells CASSVLNSPEAFF. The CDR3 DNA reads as TGTGCCAGCAGTGTTCTCAACAGCCCTGAAGCTTTCTTT.

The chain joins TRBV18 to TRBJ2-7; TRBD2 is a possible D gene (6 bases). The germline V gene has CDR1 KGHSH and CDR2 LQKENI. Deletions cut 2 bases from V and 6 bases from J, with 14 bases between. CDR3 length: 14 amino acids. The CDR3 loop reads CASSPKLALSEQYF. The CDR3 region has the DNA TGTGCCAGCTCACCAAAACTAGCTCTTAGCGAGCAGTACTTC.

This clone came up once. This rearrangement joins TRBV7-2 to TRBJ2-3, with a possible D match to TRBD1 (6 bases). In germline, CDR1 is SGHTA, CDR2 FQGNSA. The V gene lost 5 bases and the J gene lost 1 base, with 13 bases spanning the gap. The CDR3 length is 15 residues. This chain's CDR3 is CASSPRGFGTDTQYF. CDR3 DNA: TGTGCCAGCAGCCCGAGGGGGTTTGGCACAGATACGCAGTATTTT.

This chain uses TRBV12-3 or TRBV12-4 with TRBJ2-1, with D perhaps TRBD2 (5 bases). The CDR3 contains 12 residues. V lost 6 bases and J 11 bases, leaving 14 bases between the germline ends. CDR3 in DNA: TGTGCCAGCAGAAAACTAGAGGACCAGCAGTTCTTC. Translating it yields CASRKLEDQQFF.

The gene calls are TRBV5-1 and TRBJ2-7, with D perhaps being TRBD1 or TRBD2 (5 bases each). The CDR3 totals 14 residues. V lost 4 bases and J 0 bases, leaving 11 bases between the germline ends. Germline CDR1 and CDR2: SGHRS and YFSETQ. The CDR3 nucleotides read TGCGCCAGCAGCCTGGAGGACACCTCCTACGAGCAGTACTTC. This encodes CASSLEDTSYEQYF.

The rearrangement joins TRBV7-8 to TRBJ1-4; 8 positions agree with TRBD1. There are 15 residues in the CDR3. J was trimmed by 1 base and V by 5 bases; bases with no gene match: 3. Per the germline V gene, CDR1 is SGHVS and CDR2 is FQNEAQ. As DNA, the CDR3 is TGTGCCAGCAGCCAGGGGGCAGGAACTAATGAAAAACTGTTTTTT. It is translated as CASSQGAGTNEKLFF. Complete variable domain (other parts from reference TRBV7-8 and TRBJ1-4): GAGVSQSPRYKVAKRGQDVALRCDPISGHVSLFWYQQALGQGPEFLTYFQNEAQLDKSGLPSDRFFAERPEGSVSTLKIQRTQQEDSAVYLCASSQGAGTNEKLFFGSGTQLSVL.

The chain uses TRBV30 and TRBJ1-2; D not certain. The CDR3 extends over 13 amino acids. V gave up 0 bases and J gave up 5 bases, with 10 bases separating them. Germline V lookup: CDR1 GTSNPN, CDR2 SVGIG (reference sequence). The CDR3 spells CAWSVTGEYGYTF. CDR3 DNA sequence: TGTGCCTGGAGTGTAACCGGGGAGTATGGCTACACCTTC.

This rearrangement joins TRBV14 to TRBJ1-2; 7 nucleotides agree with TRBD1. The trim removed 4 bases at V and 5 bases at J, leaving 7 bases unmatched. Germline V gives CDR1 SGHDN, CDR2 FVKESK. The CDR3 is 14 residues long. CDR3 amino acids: CASSRTQGVYGYTF. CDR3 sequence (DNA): TGTGCCAGCAGCCGGACGCAGGGGGTTTATGGCTACACCTTC.

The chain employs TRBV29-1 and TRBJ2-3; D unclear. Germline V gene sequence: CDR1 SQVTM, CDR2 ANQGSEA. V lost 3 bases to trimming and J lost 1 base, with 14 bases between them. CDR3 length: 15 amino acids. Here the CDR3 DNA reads TGCAGCGTTGAGGGTGGAGAAAGAGGCACAGATACGCAGTATTTT. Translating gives CSVEGGERGTDTQYF.

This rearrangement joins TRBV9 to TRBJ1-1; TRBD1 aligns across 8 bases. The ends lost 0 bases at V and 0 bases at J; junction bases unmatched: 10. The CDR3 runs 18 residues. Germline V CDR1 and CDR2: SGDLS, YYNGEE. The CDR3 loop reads CASSVGAGGAGMNTEAFF. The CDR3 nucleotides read TGTGCCAGCAGCGTAGGCGCAGGGGGCGCTGGGATGAACACTGAAGCTTTCTTT.

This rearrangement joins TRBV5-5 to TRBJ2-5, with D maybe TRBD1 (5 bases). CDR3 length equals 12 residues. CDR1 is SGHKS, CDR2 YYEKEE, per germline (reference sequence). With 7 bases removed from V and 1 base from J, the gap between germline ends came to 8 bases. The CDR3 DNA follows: TGTGCCAGCGCCGACAGCCAAGAGACCCAGTACTTC. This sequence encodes CASADSQETQYF.

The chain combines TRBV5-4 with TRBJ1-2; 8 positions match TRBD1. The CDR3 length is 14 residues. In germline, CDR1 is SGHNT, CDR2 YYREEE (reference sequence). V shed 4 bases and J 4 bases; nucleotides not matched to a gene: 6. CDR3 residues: CASSARTGRYGYTF. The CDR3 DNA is TGTGCCAGCAGCGCCAGGACAGGGCGCTATGGCTACACCTTC.

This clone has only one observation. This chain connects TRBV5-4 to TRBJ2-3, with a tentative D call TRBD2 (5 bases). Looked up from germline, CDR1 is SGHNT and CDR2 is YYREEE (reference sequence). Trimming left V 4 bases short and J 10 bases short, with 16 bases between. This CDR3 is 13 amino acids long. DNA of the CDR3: TGTGCCAGCAGCCCCAGACGGGGTATGTCGCAGTATTTT. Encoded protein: CASSPRRGMSQYF.

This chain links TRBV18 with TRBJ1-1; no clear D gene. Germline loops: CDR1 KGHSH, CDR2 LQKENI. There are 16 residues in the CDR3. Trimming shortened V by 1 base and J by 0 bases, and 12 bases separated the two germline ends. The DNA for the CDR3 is TGTGCCAGCTCACCACTAGGCGGTCTGGTGAACACTGAAGCTTTCTTT. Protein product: CASSPLGGLVNTEAFF. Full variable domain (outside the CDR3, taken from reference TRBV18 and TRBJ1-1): NAGVMQNPRHLVRRRGQEARLRCSPMKGHSHVYWYRQLPEEGLKFMVYLQKENIIDESGMPKERFSAEFPKEGPSILRIQQVVRGDSAAYFCASSPLGGLVNTEAFFGQGTRLTVV.

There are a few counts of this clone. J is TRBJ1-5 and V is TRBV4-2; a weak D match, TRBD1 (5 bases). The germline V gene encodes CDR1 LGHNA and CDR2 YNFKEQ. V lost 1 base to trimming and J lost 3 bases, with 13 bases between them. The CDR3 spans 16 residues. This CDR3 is CASSQAGGDFNQPQHF. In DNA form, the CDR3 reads TGTGCCAGCAGCCAAGCGGGTGGGGACTTCAATCAGCCCCAGCATTTT.

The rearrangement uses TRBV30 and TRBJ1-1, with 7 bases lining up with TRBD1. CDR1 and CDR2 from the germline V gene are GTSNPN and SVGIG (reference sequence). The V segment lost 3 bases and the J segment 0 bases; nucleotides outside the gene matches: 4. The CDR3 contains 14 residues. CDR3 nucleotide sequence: TGTGCCTGGAGCTTGGGACAGATGAACACTGAAGCTTTCTTT. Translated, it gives CAWSLGQMNTEAFF.

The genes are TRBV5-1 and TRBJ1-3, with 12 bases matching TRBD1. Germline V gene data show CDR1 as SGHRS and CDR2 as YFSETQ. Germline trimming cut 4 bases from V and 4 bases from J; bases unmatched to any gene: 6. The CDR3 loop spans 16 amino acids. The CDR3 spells CASSGGQGADGNTIYF. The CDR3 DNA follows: TGCGCCAGCAGCGGGGGACAGGGGGCGGACGGAAACACCATATATTTT.

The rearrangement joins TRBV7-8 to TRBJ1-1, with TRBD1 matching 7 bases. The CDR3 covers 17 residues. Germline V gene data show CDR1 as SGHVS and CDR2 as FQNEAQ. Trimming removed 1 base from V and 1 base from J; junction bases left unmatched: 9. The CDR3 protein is CASSLGVGGQTNTEAFF. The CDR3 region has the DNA TGTGCCAGCAGCTTAGGGGTAGGGGGACAGACGAACACTGAAGCTTTCTTT.

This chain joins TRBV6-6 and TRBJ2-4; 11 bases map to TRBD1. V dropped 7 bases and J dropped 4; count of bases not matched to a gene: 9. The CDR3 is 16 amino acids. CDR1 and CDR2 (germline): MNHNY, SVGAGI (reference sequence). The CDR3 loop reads CASTESGTGGKNIQYF. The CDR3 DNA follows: TGTGCCAGCACCGAATCCGGGACAGGGGGAAAAAACATTCAGTACTTC.

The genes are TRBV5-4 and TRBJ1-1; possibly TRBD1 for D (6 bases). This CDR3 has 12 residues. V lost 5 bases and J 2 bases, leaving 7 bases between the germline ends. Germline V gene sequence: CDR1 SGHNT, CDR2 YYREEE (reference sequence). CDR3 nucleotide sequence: TGTGCCAGCAGGGACAGAAACACTGAAGCTTTCTTT. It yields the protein CASRDRNTEAFF.

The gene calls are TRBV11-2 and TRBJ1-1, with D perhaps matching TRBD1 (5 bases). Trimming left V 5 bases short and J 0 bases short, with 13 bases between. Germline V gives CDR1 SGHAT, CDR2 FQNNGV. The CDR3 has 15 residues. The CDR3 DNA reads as TGTGCCAGCAGCCCTCAGACAGATTTGAACACTGAAGCTTTCTTT. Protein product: CASSPQTDLNTEAFF.

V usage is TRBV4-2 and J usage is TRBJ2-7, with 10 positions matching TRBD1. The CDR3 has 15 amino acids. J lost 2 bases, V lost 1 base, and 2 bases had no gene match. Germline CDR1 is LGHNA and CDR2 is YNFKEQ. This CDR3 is CASSQGQGAAYEQYF. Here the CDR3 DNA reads TGTGCCAGCAGCCAAGGACAGGGGGCGGCCTACGAGCAGTACTTC.

The CDR3 here is CASSSGLVTDTQYF. For the CDR3, the DNA is TGTGCCAGCAGCTCGGGACTAGTGACAGATACGCAGTATTTT. V is TRBV9 and J is TRBJ2-3; 8 bases match TRBD2. Per germline, CDR1 SGDLS and CDR2 YYNGEE. V lost 4 bases to trimming and J lost 3 bases; unmatched junction nucleotides: 4. The CDR3 runs 14 residues.